A single sample is the source of the 13 T cell receptor beta chains below, sequenced in a study of cytomegalovirus exposure and HLA in healthy donors. The primer mix had 60 Vbeta and 13 Jbeta primers. The method was immunoSEQ multiplex PCR; TCRdb's version includes in-frame clones alone and lacks a portion of them. The data contain about 69,000 clones, about 75% of them singletons. Sequenced: PBMCs. The receptor set was obtained from a young man in good health and CMV-seronegative.

In the case of this clone: Other DNA variants within this sample encode the same CDR3. This chain uses TRBV19 with TRBJ1-2, with 8 bases matching TRBD1. Trimming removed 5 bases from V and 3 bases from J; junction bases left unmatched: 2. Germline loops: CDR1 LNHDA, CDR2 SQIVND (reference sequence). CDR3 length: 13 amino acids. The DNA for the CDR3 is TGTGCCAGTAGTTTGGGACAGGACTATGGCTACACCTTC. Protein sequence: CASSLGQDYGYTF.

This clone has more than one count but fewer than ten. V and J are TRBV4-2 and TRBJ2-3, with 16 bases lining up with TRBD2. CDR1 is LGHNA, CDR2 YNFKEQ, per germline. This CDR3 is built from 19 residues. Trimming took 4 bases from V and 4 from J; bases not matched to a gene: 11. The CDR3 loop reads CASSRGLAGGPGGPDTQYF. The DNA for the CDR3 is TGTGCCAGCAGCCGGGGACTAGCGGGGGGGCCAGGTGGCCCAGATACGCAGTATTTT.

V gene TRBV5-1 combines with J gene TRBJ2-1, with 16 positions matching TRBD2. Trimming took 4 bases from V and 0 from J; bases not matched to a gene: 7. The CDR3 runs 19 residues. CDR1 and CDR2 (germline): SGHRS, YFSETQ. The CDR3 DNA follows: TGCGCCAGCAGCGCGGGACTAGCGGGGGGGATTAGCTCCTACAATGAGCAGTTCTTC. Translation: CASSAGLAGGISSYNEQFF.

CDR3 nucleotide sequence: TGTGCCAGCAGTGCCTACTTGAGGGGGGGTAGCAATCAGCCCCAGCATTTT. Translation gives CASSAYLRGGSNQPQHF. The rearrangement links TRBV27 to TRBJ1-5, with a tentative D call TRBD1 (6 bases). The CDR3 is made up of 17 amino acids. Germline V gene sequence: CDR1 MNHEY, CDR2 SMNVEV (reference sequence). V was trimmed by 5 bases and J by 0 bases, leaving 17 bases between them.

The chain has TRBV11-2 and TRBJ2-7, with TRBD1 matching 7 bases. The germline V gene has CDR1 SGHAT and CDR2 FQNNGV. The CDR3 runs to 14 residues. The junction had 7 bases not matched to a gene; V was cut back by 5 bases and J by 3 bases. The CDR3 DNA is TGTGCCAGCAGCCGAGGGGGACAGCTCTACGAGCAGTACTTC. Translating gives CASSRGGQLYEQYF.

The chain carries TRBV7-3 and TRBJ2-7; TRBD2 matches 15 bases. V was clipped by 4 bases and J by 5 bases; unmatched bases: 6. CDR3 size: 16 residues. The germline V gene encodes CDR1 SGHTA and CDR2 FQGTGA. CDR3 in DNA: TGTGCCAGCAGCTCAGGACTAGCGGGGGGGCAAAACGAGCAGTACTTC. Encoded protein: CASSSGLAGGQNEQYF.

Note on this clone: Germline and junction disagree at one end, which may indicate a read error. Here the CDR3 reads CASSLGFEGGRLF. CDR3 DNA: TGTGCCAGTAGTCTAGGTTTCGAAGGGGGCCGCCTCTTT. The chain combines TRBV19 with TRBJ1-1, with 7 bases fitting TRBD1. The length of the CDR3 is 13 residues. Germline loops: CDR1 LNHDA, CDR2 SQIVND (reference sequence).

The chain links TRBV11-2 to TRBJ2-5; TRBD1 might be the D (6 bases). Trimming pared 1 base from V and 3 bases from J, leaving 15 bases between. Germline V CDR1 and CDR2: SGHAT, FQNNGV. There are 16 residues in the CDR3. The CDR3 DNA follows: TGTGCCAGCAGCTTAGTCATCGGCAGGGGTGAAGAGACCCAGTACTTC. The encoded protein is CASSLVIGRGEETQYF.

V usage is TRBV7-4 and J usage is TRBJ2-7, with 8 bases fitting TRBD2. The CDR3 has 14 amino acids. Looked up from germline, CDR1 is SGHVT and CDR2 is SQSDAQ. The CDR3 reads CASGLLVFSAGGIV. The CDR3 nucleotides read TGTGCCAGCGGCCTTCTTGTGTTTTCCGCGGGGGGAATCGTC.

This clone was detected a few times. The rearrangement links TRBV25-1 to TRBJ2-3; 7 bases are shared with TRBD2. Germline assignment: CDR1 MGHDK and CDR2 SYGVNS. With 8 bases clipped from V and 1 base from J, the junction kept 0 bases outside the gene matches. The CDR3 sequence is 12 residues long. CDR3: CASGGGTDTQYF. The CDR3, as DNA: TGTGCCAGCGGGGGGGGCACAGATACGCAGTATTTT.

The V and J genes are TRBV6-6 and TRBJ1-6; unclear D gene. The CDR3 length is 12 residues. Per the germline V gene, CDR1 is MNHNY and CDR2 is SVGAGI (reference sequence). V lost 1 base and J 9 bases, leaving 4 bases between the germline ends. CDR3 bases: TGTGCCAGCAGTTACTTCGGTTCACCCCTCCACTTT. Translating it yields CASSYFGSPLHF.

This CDR3 is CASTKGSGGTEAFF. DNA of the CDR3: TGTGCCAGCACTAAAGGTTCCGGGGGCACTGAAGCTTTCTTT. This chain links TRBV6-1 with TRBJ1-1, with D possibly being TRBD1 (5 bases). V was cut by 7 bases and J by 4 bases, with 16 bases left in between. There are 14 residues in the CDR3. CDR1 and CDR2 from the germline V gene are MNHNS and SASEGT.

The chain is built from TRBV7-3 and TRBJ2-2; 13 nucleotides line up with TRBD2. V was clipped by 1 base and J by 5 bases; unmatched bases: 7. The CDR3 length is 18 residues. Germline values: CDR1 SGHTA, CDR2 FQGTGA. In DNA form, the CDR3 reads TGTGCCAGCAGCTTAAATGGGCTGACTAGCGGGGGGACCGGGGAGCTGTTTTTT. The encoded protein is CASSLNGLTSGGTGELFF.